This T cell receptor (beta chain) emerged from a study of T cells in Graves' hyperthyroidism and ophthalmopathy. RNA transcripts provided the source from which TCR beta CDR3 regions were amplified. Carried out on the TCR CDR3, a first-round RT-PCR used the HTBI primer set. Each CDR3 protein is one row after TCRdb ran MiXCR on the multiplex PCR reads. Here the sample spans 600,000 or so distinct CDR3 sequences, about 14% being singletons. Findings of the study overall: Most clonotypes that expanded in the thyroid above 0.001 also showed up in blood.

This clonotype came up many times. Its target is unknown. Germline loops: CDR1 SGHDT, CDR2 YYEEEE. This CDR3 contains 19 residues. Unmatched junction bases numbered 15, after V lost 0 bases and J lost 6 bases. The TCR sequence derives from a woman aged 45 to 65 with Graves' ophthalmopathy. The J gene is TRBJ2-1, the V gene TRBV5-6, with 10 positions matching TRBD2. The specimen was blood. The CDR3 DNA is TGTGCCAGCAGCTTGGCCGCAGGGGACAGACTAGCGGGCCTCAATGAGCAGTTCTTC. This encodes CASSLAAGDRLAGLNEQFF.